Following are 22 T cell receptor beta chains from one sample sequenced in a study of cytotoxic CD8 clonotypes in ibrutinib-treated CLL. The assay was immunoSEQ multiplex PCR, and TCRdb's table has in-frame clones only and misses some. The sample yields fewer than 400,000 clones, 67% seen once. This specimen was PBMCs, taken after 36 months of ibrutinib treatment. These receptors originate from a human donor with chronic lymphocytic leukemia.

The chain couples TRBV10-3 to TRBJ2-2; 8 bases are shared with TRBD1. J was trimmed by 1 base and V by 0 bases; bases with no gene match: 1. Germline assignment: CDR1 ENHRY and CDR2 SYGVKD. The CDR3 spans 16 residues. The CDR3 loop reads CAISESGQGNTGELFF. Written as DNA, the CDR3 is TGTGCCATCAGTGAGTCCGGACAGGGGAACACCGGGGAGCTGTTTTTT.

The chain employs TRBV11-3 and TRBJ2-1; 9 bases line up with TRBD1. The germline gives CDR1 SGHNT, CDR2 YENEEA. CDR3 length equals 15 residues. V shed 5 bases and J 8 bases; nucleotides not matched to a gene: 10. This CDR3 is CASSLGGQGRHEQFF. The CDR3 DNA follows: TGTGCCAGCAGCCTCGGGGGACAGGGACGTCATGAGCAGTTCTTC.

This clone was seen more than once but under ten times. V and J are TRBV5-1 and TRBJ2-7; tentative D call: TRBD1 (5 bases). Germline V gene sequence: CDR1 SGHRS, CDR2 YFSETQ. The CDR3 spans 15 residues. Trimming removed 0 bases from V and 2 bases from J, with 12 bases in between. CDR3 bases: TGCGCCAGCAGCTTGGCCCAGGGAATCGCCTACGAGCAGTACTTC. Translated: CASSLAQGIAYEQYF.

The gene calls are TRBV29-1 and TRBJ1-3, with 7 bases identical to TRBD1. Trimming removed 4 bases from V and 4 bases from J; junction bases left unmatched: 1. In germline, CDR1 is SQVTM, CDR2 ANQGSEA. This CDR3 has 12 amino acids. CDR3 protein: CSVATGGNTIYF. DNA for the CDR3: TGCAGCGTTGCGACAGGGGGAAACACCATATATTTT.

This rearrangement joins TRBV19 to TRBJ2-5, with D uncertain. CDR3 size: 14 residues. From germline, CDR1 is LNHDA and CDR2 SQIVND (reference sequence). V was shortened by 0 bases and J by 2 bases, with 7 bases between the two germline ends. The CDR3 protein is CASSIDSAQETQYF. DNA for the CDR3: TGTGCCAGTAGTATAGACAGCGCTCAAGAGACCCAGTACTTC.

J is TRBJ2-5 and V is TRBV7-3, with TRBD1 matching over 8 bases. CDR1 is SGHTA and CDR2 is FQGTGA in the germline V gene. The CDR3 consists of 15 residues. V gave up 2 bases and J gave up 0 bases; unmatched junction bases: 2. The CDR3 nucleotides are TGTGCCAGCAGCTTATCAGGGGGCAACCAAGAGACCCAGTACTTC. Translating gives CASSLSGGNQETQYF.

About this clone: Additional DNA sequences in this sample encode the identical CDR3. The genes are TRBV28 and TRBJ2-2; D uncertain. The CDR3 contains 12 residues. V was pared by 6 bases and J by 6 bases, with 8 bases between. Germline CDR1 MDHEN, CDR2 SYDVKM. CDR3 sequence: CASRVLAGELFF. The CDR3 DNA sequence: TGTGCCAGCAGAGTTTTGGCCGGGGAGCTGTTTTTT.

The V call is TRBV5-4, the J call TRBJ2-6, with 10 bases identical to TRBD1. This CDR3 is built from 17 residues. Per germline, CDR1 SGHNT and CDR2 YYREEE (reference sequence). V shed 4 bases and J 0 bases; nucleotides not matched to a gene: 4. CDR3: CASSRDRGYSGANVLTF. In nucleotides, the CDR3 is TGTGCCAGCAGCCGGGACAGGGGTTACTCTGGGGCCAACGTCCTGACTTTC. Variable domain in full (rest from reference TRBV5-4 and TRBJ2-6): ETGVTQSPTHLIKTRGQQVTLRCSSQSGHNTVSWYQQALGQGPQFIFQYYREEENGRGNFPPRFSGLQFPNYSSELNVNALELDDSALYLCASSRDRGYSGANVLTFGAGSRLTVL.

V gene TRBV21-1 combines with J gene TRBJ2-3; TRBD2, as called in the table, went unchecked against the DNA. TRBV21-1 is recorded as a pseudogene. The CDR3 has 17 amino acids. The CDR3 DNA reads as TGTGCCAGCAGCGCCTGGTGGGGGGACTCTCCCGGAGATACGCAGTATTTT. Encoded protein: CASSAWWGDSPGDTQYF.

V is TRBV29-1 and J is TRBJ2-3; D ambiguous. Trimming removed 4 bases from V and 0 bases from J, with 5 bases in between. The CDR3 spans 12 residues. Germline loops: CDR1 SQVTM, CDR2 ANQGSEA. This CDR3 reads CSVAGSTDTQYF. The CDR3 coding sequence is TGCAGCGTTGCGGGTAGCACAGATACGCAGTATTTT.

Here the CDR3 reads CASSVQGGGYTF. The CDR3 DNA reads as TGCGCCAGCAGCGTCCAGGGCGGCGGCTACACCTTC. V is TRBV5-1 and J is TRBJ1-2; weak D call: TRBD1 (5 bases). The germline CDR1 and CDR2 sequences are SGHRS and YFSETQ. CDR3 length equals 12 residues. Trimming cost V 4 bases and J 8 bases, with 12 bases left between them.

In regard to this clone: The germline gene is not matched at one end of the junction; a read error may be the cause. The chain couples TRBV4-1 to TRBJ2-1; D ambiguous. Germline CDR1 MGHRA, CDR2 YSYEKL. The CDR3 runs to 16 residues. CDR3 nucleotide sequence: TGCGCCAGCAGTCAAGGGTCGAGTTTCAGAGGTAATGAGCAGTTCTTC. Its translation is CASSQGSSFRGNEQFF.

This chain links TRBV9 with TRBJ2-2; D is uncertain. Germline CDR1 is SGDLS and CDR2 is YYNGEE. V gave up 0 bases and J gave up 2 bases, with 5 bases separating them. The CDR3 length is 14 residues. CDR3 nucleotides: TGTGCCAGCAGCGTAGCAGGAAACACCGGGGAGCTGTTTTTT. Its translation: CASSVAGNTGELFF.

The chain has TRBV11-2 and TRBJ1-1; D gene ambiguous. CDR3 length: 16 residues. Trimming left V 0 bases short and J 1 base short, with 12 bases between. The germline CDR1 and CDR2 sequences are SGHAT and FQNNGV. CDR3 amino acids: CASSLEVFGGNTEAFF. The CDR3 DNA sequence: TGTGCCAGCAGCTTAGAGGTATTTGGCGGGAACACTGAAGCTTTCTTT.

The chain has TRBV18 and TRBJ2-5, with 9 bases fitting TRBD1. With V trimmed by 3 bases and J by 4 bases, 9 bases remained unmatched. The CDR3 totals 16 residues. The germline V gene encodes CDR1 KGHSH and CDR2 LQKENI. CDR3 residues: CASSPKQGAGGETQYF. CDR3 sequence (DNA): TGTGCCAGCTCACCGAAACAGGGGGCAGGGGGAGAGACCCAGTACTTC.

This sequence joins TRBV5-4 and TRBJ1-6; tentative D call: TRBD1 (5 bases). V lost 1 base and J lost 7, with 21 bases in between. CDR3 size: 18 residues. CDR1 is SGHNT and CDR2 is YYREEE in the germline V gene (reference sequence). In nucleotides, the CDR3 is TGTGCCAGCAGCTTGAAGGGCGCGACAGAGATCGACAATTCACCCCTCCACTTT. Amino acid sequence: CASSLKGATEIDNSPLHF.

This clone was detected only a few times. The chain uses TRBV27 and TRBJ2-1; TRBD2 is a possible D gene (6 bases). V lost 5 bases, J lost 6 bases, and 11 bases lay in between. Germline V gene data show CDR1 as MNHEY and CDR2 as SMNVEV (reference sequence). The CDR3 contains 13 residues. The CDR3 sequence: CASSITGGNEQFF. The CDR3 nucleotides are TGTGCCAGCAGTATCACCGGGGGCAATGAGCAGTTCTTC.

This clone was seen a handful of times. The chain has TRBV19 and TRBJ2-1; D may be TRBD1 (6 bases). Per the germline V gene, CDR1 is LNHDA and CDR2 is SQIVND (reference sequence). V was trimmed by 6 bases and J by 4 bases, leaving 13 bases between them. This CDR3 is built from 14 residues. The CDR3 coding sequence is TGTGCCAGTAGCGGGACAAGATATTACAATGAGCAGTTCTTC. It encodes CASSGTRYYNEQFF.

The chain has TRBV9 and TRBJ2-6; D might be TRBD2 (6 bases). From germline, CDR1 is SGDLS and CDR2 YYNGEE. This CDR3 is 15 amino acids long. Trimming removed 3 bases from V and 3 bases from J, with 10 bases in between. The CDR3 DNA is TGTGCCAGCAGCGCCGGGGGAAGTGGGGCCAACGTCCTGACTTTC. Its protein product is CASSAGGSGANVLTF.

The chain employs TRBV29-1 and TRBJ2-1; D tentatively fits TRBD1 or TRBD2 (5 bases each). The CDR3 is 11 residues long. Trimming took off 2 bases at V and 9 bases at J, with 8 bases between the two ends. Germline assignment: CDR1 SQVTM and CDR2 ANQGSEA. The CDR3, as DNA: TGCAGCGTTGAATGGGGGAGTGAGCAGTTCTTC. It specifies CSVEWGSEQFF.

This sequence joins TRBV10-3 and TRBJ2-4, with TRBD2 identical over 11 bases. Germline V gene lookup returns CDR1 ENHRY and CDR2 SYGVKD. The trim removed 3 bases at V and 1 base at J, leaving 14 bases unmatched. This CDR3 is 20 amino acids long. The chain's CDR3 is CAISEPRLAGHHGAKNIQYF. DNA of the CDR3: TGTGCCATCAGTGAACCACGACTAGCGGGACATCACGGGGCCAAAAACATTCAGTACTTC.

The chain uses TRBV4-1 and TRBJ2-6; 7 nucleotides match TRBD1. With 2 bases clipped from V and 3 bases from J, the junction kept 7 bases outside the gene matches. CDR3 length: 17 residues. Germline V CDR1 and CDR2: MGHRA, YSYEKL. This CDR3 reads CASSQTYRGDGANVLTF. Here the CDR3 DNA reads TGCGCCAGCAGCCAAACCTACAGGGGCGATGGGGCCAACGTCCTGACTTTC.